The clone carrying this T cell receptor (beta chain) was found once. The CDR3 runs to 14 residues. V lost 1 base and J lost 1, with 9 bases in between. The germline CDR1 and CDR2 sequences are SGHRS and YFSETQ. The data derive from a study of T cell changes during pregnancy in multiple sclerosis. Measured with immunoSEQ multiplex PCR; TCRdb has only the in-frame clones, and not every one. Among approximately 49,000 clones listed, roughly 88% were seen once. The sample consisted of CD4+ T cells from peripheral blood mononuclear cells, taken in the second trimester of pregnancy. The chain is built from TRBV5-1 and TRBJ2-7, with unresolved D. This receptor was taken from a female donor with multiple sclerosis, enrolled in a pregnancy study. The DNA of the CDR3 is TGCGCCAGCAGCTTGCAAGACACTTCCTACGAGCAGTACTTC. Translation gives CASSLQDTSYEQYF.